The 13 T cell receptor beta chains below were found in one sample sequenced in a study of CD8+ T cells in alopecia areata. After isolation, RNA underwent reverse transcription to generate cDNA as the sequencing template. Some clones are missing from TCRdb's copy, which holds only in-frame ones; the method was immunoSEQ multiplex PCR. Of approximately 57,000 clones in the sample, about 96% are singletons; the top ten hold roughly 26%. The starting material was CD8+ T cells sorted from blood, obtained at week 0. These receptors all stem from a human donor with alopecia areata.

The J gene is TRBJ1-1, the V gene TRBV5-5; D might be TRBD1 (5 bases). The V end was cut by 0 bases, the J end by 0 bases, with 9 bases between. This CDR3 has 15 amino acids. Germline lookup yields CDR1 SGHKS and CDR2 YYEKEE (reference sequence). CDR3 DNA sequence: TGTGCCAGCAGCTTGGAAACAGGATTGAACACTGAAGCTTTCTTT. It is translated as CASSLETGLNTEAFF.

This chain connects TRBV4-1 to TRBJ1-2; D is unclear. The CDR3 has 14 amino acids. Trimming shortened V by 1 base and J by 0 bases, and 6 bases separated the two germline ends. Germline assignment: CDR1 MGHRA and CDR2 YSYEKL. CDR3 protein: CASSQGGANYGYTF. In DNA, the CDR3 is TGCGCCAGCAGCCAAGGGGGAGCTAACTATGGCTACACCTTC.

This clone was observed a few times. CDR3 bases: TGTGCCAGCAGTCTAGCAGGAGGGCTCTACGAGCAGTACTTC. It is translated as CASSLAGGLYEQYF. The chain is built from TRBV6-5 and TRBJ2-7; TRBD2 is a possible D gene (6 bases). V lost 5 bases and J lost 3, with 14 bases in between. The CDR3 is 14 residues long. Germline V CDR1 and CDR2: MNHEY, SVGAGI.

The gene calls are TRBV7-9 and TRBJ2-5; unclear D gene. This CDR3 contains 13 residues. Per the germline V gene, CDR1 is SEHNR and CDR2 is FQNEAQ (reference sequence). V shed 1 base and J shed 4 bases, with 7 bases lying between them. As DNA, the CDR3 is TGTGCCAGCAGCTTAGACGGGCGAGAGACCCAGTACTTC. Translating it yields CASSLDGRETQYF.

V is TRBV13 and J is TRBJ2-7; 8 bases are shared with TRBD1. V gave up 5 bases and J gave up 2 bases; unmatched junction bases: 8. The CDR3 runs 15 residues. Germline values: CDR1 PRHDT, CDR2 FYEKMQ (reference sequence). The CDR3 DNA is TGTGCCAGCAGCCCAGGGGGCTACCCCACCTACGAGCAGTACTTC. Residues: CASSPGGYPTYEQYF.

The V call is TRBV7-9, the J call TRBJ2-1, with 11 positions matching TRBD2. V lost 4 bases, J lost 2 bases, and 10 bases stayed unmatched. The CDR3 has 18 amino acids. Germline CDR1 and CDR2: SEHNR and FQNEAQ (reference sequence). The CDR3 protein is CASSWSLGSGGAYNEQFF. CDR3 coding DNA: TGTGCCAGCAGCTGGTCCCTAGGTAGCGGGGGGGCCTACAATGAGCAGTTCTTC.

The chain has TRBV4-2 and TRBJ1-2, with unresolved D. Trimming stripped 0 bases from V and 2 bases from J, with 13 bases between. The germline gives CDR1 LGHNA, CDR2 YNFKEQ. The CDR3 extends over 16 amino acids. CDR3: CASSQDFSGRNYGYTF. For the CDR3, the DNA is TGTGCCAGCAGCCAAGATTTTAGTGGAAGGAACTATGGCTACACCTTC.

The rearrangement uses TRBV29-1 and TRBJ1-2, with 10 nucleotides matching TRBD1. Germline CDR1 and CDR2: SQVTM and ANQGSEA. V shed 6 bases and J 7 bases; nucleotides not matched to a gene: 11. The CDR3 totals 14 residues. CDR3 residues: CSVHPGQGPVGYTF. CDR3 nucleotide sequence: TGCAGCGTGCACCCGGGACAGGGGCCAGTTGGCTACACCTTC.

The chain employs TRBV29-1 and TRBJ2-7, with D uncertain. The CDR3 extends over 12 amino acids. V dropped 0 bases and J dropped 1 base, with 4 bases sitting between them. Germline V gene lookup returns CDR1 SQVTM and CDR2 ANQGSEA. The CDR3: CSVEESSYEQYF. The CDR3 DNA sequence: TGCAGCGTTGAAGAGAGTTCCTACGAGCAGTACTTC.

The chain links TRBV30 to TRBJ1-2; 8 bases are shared with TRBD1. V gave up 4 bases and J gave up 3 bases; unmatched junction bases: 7. CDR1 and CDR2 (germline): GTSNPN, SVGIG (reference sequence). The CDR3 has 14 residues. The CDR3 DNA follows: TGTGCCTGGACTCCCGGGACAGGATACTATGGCTACACCTTC. It is translated as CAWTPGTGYYGYTF.

By sample fraction, this clone is large (0.1 to 1%). The chain couples TRBV10-3 to TRBJ2-2; D possibly uses TRBD1 or TRBD2 (5 bases each). The CDR3 length is 16 residues. From germline, CDR1 is ENHRY and CDR2 SYGVKD. V lost 4 bases and J lost 2, with 14 bases in between. CDR3 in DNA: TGTGCCATCAGTGTCCAGGGACGGATCAACACCGGGGAGCTGTTTTTT. It encodes CAISVQGRINTGELFF.

CDR3 sequence reads: CASSGNRAYGYTF. The CDR3, as DNA: TGTGCCAGCAGCGGAAATCGAGCTTATGGCTACACCTTC. The rearrangement joins TRBV9 to TRBJ1-2; D is undetermined. The ends were cut back, 3 bases at V and 5 bases at J, with 11 bases in the middle. The germline gives CDR1 SGDLS, CDR2 YYNGEE. The CDR3 runs to 13 residues.

This chain uses TRBV7-8 with TRBJ2-7; 9 nucleotides match TRBD2. J lost 3 bases, V lost 4 bases, and 7 bases had no gene match. Germline V gene sequence: CDR1 SGHVS, CDR2 FQNEAQ. This CDR3 has 15 residues. As DNA, the CDR3 is TGTGCCAGCAGCTCGGACGGACTAGCGATCTACGAGCAGTACTTC. Translated, it gives CASSSDGLAIYEQYF.